A single sample is the source of the 11 T cell receptor beta chains below, sequenced in a study of T cell repertoires in cytomegalovirus infection. Each CDR3 protein is one row after TCRdb ran MiXCR on the reads. Among roughly 230,000 distinct CDR3 sequences listed, roughly 22% were seen once. The sequenced material came from CD8+ T cells from PBMCs. Receptors originate from a human donor in good health (CMV status not recorded). Some clones in this sample may be carry-over from other donors' samples.

The table lists this clonotype with a few counts. V usage is TRBV7-9 and J usage is TRBJ1-1; D is perhaps TRBD1 (5 bases). The germline V gene has CDR1 SEHNR and CDR2 FQNEAQ (reference sequence). CDR3 length: 14 amino acids. The V end lost 2 bases, the J end lost 6 bases, and 13 bases lay between the germline ends. Here the CDR3 DNA reads TGTGCCAGCAGCTTAACCCCTTTGGGGGCTGAAGCTTTCTTT. Translated: CASSLTPLGAEAFF.

This chain connects TRBV11-2 to TRBJ2-7; weak D call: TRBD1 (6 bases). The V gene's germline CDR1 is SGHAT and CDR2 FQNNGV. This CDR3 has 16 amino acids. V lost 2 bases, J lost 4 bases, and 18 bases lay in between. The CDR3 loop reads CASSLPDRKRDYEQYF. CDR3 nucleotides: TGTGCCAGCAGCTTACCAGACAGGAAGAGGGATTACGAGCAGTACTTC. The whole variable domain, remainder taken from reference TRBV11-2 and TRBJ2-7, is EAGVAQSPRYKIIEKRQSVAFWCNPISGHATLYWYQQILGQGPKLLIQFQNNGVVDDSQLPKDRFSAERLKGVDSTLKIQPAKLEDSAVYLCASSLPDRKRDYEQYFGPGTRLTVT.

The chain has TRBV4-1 and TRBJ2-1, with 9 bases aligning to TRBD1. Germline V gene lookup returns CDR1 MGHRA and CDR2 YSYEKL. The junction had 11 bases not matched to a gene; V was cut back by 2 bases and J by 6 bases. The CDR3 contains 17 residues. CDR3 region: CASSQPWRDRDGNEQFF. The CDR3 DNA reads as TGCGCCAGCAGCCAACCGTGGAGGGACAGGGACGGCAATGAGCAGTTCTTC.

This clonotype was seen many times. The genes are TRBV28 and TRBJ2-1, with D possibly TRBD1 on 6 matching bases. Germline values: CDR1 MDHEN, CDR2 SYDVKM. V was cut by 1 base and J by 8 bases, with 9 bases left in between. This CDR3 comprises 13 residues. The CDR3 bases are TGTGCCAGCAGTTTATCAGGGGCCCATGAGCAGTTCTTC. The encoded protein is CASSLSGAHEQFF. The full variable domain, completed using reference TRBV28 and TRBJ2-1, is DVKVTQSSRYLVKRTGEKVFLECVQDMDHENMFWYRQDPGLGLRLIYFSYDVKMKEKGDIPEGYSVSREKKERFSLILESASTNQTSMYLCASSLSGAHEQFFGPGTRLTVL.

This clonotype was detected only a few times. One end of the junction is discordant with germline, which a read error may explain. The CDR3 DNA follows: TGTGCCAGCAGTGAATCCCCAGCTAGCACAGATATGCAGTATTTT. This sequence encodes CASSESPASTDMQYF. The J gene is TRBJ2-3, the V gene TRBV25-1, with a tentative D call TRBD2 (5 bases). CDR1 is MGHDK and CDR2 is SYGVNS in the germline V gene. There are 15 residues in the CDR3.

Note on this clonotype: It may be a read error: a sequence one base away is much more abundant. V and J are TRBV7-2 and TRBJ2-7, with TRBD1 matching over 9 bases. The CDR3 extends over 14 amino acids. The germline V gene encodes CDR1 SGHTA and CDR2 FQGNSA. The V gene end was trimmed by 1 base and the J gene end by 5 bases; junction bases not matched to a gene: 3. Here the CDR3 DNA reads TGTGCCAGCAGCTTAGGGACAGGGGCCGACGAGCAGTACTTC. It codes for CASSLGTGADEQYF.

This clonotype was detected ten times or more. The chain carries TRBV20-1 and TRBJ2-3; D is possibly TRBD2 (6 bases). There are 14 residues in the CDR3. V lost 3 bases, J lost 6 bases, and 16 bases lay in between. The germline V gene has CDR1 DFQATT and CDR2 SNEGSKA (reference sequence). CDR3 loop: CSASGGLGRDTQYF. The CDR3 DNA follows: TGCAGTGCTAGTGGGGGACTCGGCCGGGATACGCAGTATTTT.

V is TRBV15 and J is TRBJ1-1; D perhaps matches TRBD1 (6 bases). Trimming pared 3 bases from V and 1 base from J, leaving 9 bases between. The CDR3 totals 14 residues. Germline CDR1 reads LNHNV; CDR2 reads YYDKDF (reference sequence). CDR3 protein: CATSSGQTNTEAFF. In DNA, the CDR3 is TGTGCCACCAGCAGCGGACAGACGAACACTGAAGCTTTCTTT. Using reference TRBV15 and TRBJ1-1 for the parts outside the CDR3, the full variable domain is DAMVIQNPRYQVTQFGKPVTLSCSQTLNHNVMYWYQQKSSQAPKLLFHYYDKDFNNEADTPDNFQSRRPNTSFCFLDIRSPGLGDTAMYLCATSSGQTNTEAFFGQGTRLTVV.

This clonotype was seen at least ten times. This sequence joins TRBV7-6 and TRBJ2-7; 9 nucleotides agree with TRBD1. Germline V lookup: CDR1 SGHVS, CDR2 FNYEAQ. Trimming cost V 3 bases and J 3 bases; bases outside gene matches: 6. The CDR3 totals 15 residues. CDR3 DNA sequence: TGTGCCAGCAGCTTCGGGACAGGGACCAACTACGAGCAGTACTTC. Amino acids: CASSFGTGTNYEQYF.

Only a few counts were recorded for this clonotype. The chain links TRBV7-9 to TRBJ1-2, with D perhaps TRBD1 (5 bases). Germline-derived CDR1 and CDR2 are SEHNR and FQNEAQ (reference sequence). There are 15 residues in the CDR3. The ends were cut back, 5 bases at V and 2 bases at J, with 15 bases in the middle. The DNA for the CDR3 is TGTGCCAGCAGCCCTCCGTCGGGGGAAAACTATGGCTACACCTTC. This encodes CASSPPSGENYGYTF.

At least ten counts were recorded for this clonotype. The chain's CDR3 is CASNLDGQETQYF. CDR3 in DNA: TGTGCCAGCAACTTGGACGGACAAGAGACCCAGTACTTC. The gene calls are TRBV12-3 or TRBV12-4 and TRBJ2-5; D gene unclear. The CDR3 runs to 13 residues. The ends were cut back, 7 bases at V and 2 bases at J, with 11 bases in the middle.